This T cell receptor beta chain is drawn from a study of cytomegalovirus exposure and HLA in healthy donors. Study-level background: Across about 400 genotyped donors, approximately 81% landed in the Caucasian-associated ancestry cluster.

General observations from the study: The study listed approximately 160 cytomegalovirus-associated TCR beta chains.

The table lists this clone with a count of one. The target antigen is unknown. The PCR made use of 60 Vbeta and 13 Jbeta primers. The table came from immunoSEQ multiplex PCR; TCRdb's copy has only in-frame clones and leaves some out. The sample yields about 59,000 clones, less than 85% seen once. Looked up from germline, CDR1 is SGHDN and CDR2 is FVKESK. Germline trimming cut 2 bases from V and 6 bases from J; bases unmatched to any gene: 16. The CDR3 has 18 residues. The chain uses TRBV14 and TRBJ2-1; 7 bases are a match to TRBD1. The source of this sequence is a young man in good health and CMV-seropositive. The sample comprised PBMCs. CDR3 sequence (DNA): TGTGCCAGCAGCCAAAGATGGCGGACAGGAACTTGGGGCAATGAGCAGTTCTTC. Its translation is CASSQRWRTGTWGNEQFF.